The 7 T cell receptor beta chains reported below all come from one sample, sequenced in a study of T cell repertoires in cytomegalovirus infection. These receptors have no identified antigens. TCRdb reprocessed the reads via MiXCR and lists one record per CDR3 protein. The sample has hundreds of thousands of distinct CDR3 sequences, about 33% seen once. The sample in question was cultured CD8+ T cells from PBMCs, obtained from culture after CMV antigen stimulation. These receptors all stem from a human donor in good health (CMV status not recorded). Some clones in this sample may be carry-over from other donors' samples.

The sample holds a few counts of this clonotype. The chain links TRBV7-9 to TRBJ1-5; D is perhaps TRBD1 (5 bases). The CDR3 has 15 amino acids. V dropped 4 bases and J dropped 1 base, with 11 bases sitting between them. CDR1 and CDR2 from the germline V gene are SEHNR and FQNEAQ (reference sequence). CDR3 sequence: CASSSDSGSNQPQHF. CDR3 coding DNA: TGTGCCAGCAGCTCCGATTCAGGGAGCAATCAGCCCCAGCATTTT. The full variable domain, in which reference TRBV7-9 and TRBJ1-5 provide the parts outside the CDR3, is DTGVSQNPRHKITKRGQNVTFRCDPISEHNRLYWYRQTLGQGPEFLTYFQNEAQLEKSRLLSDRFSAERPKGSFSTLEIQRTEQGDSAMYLCASSSDSGSNQPQHFGDGTRLSIL.

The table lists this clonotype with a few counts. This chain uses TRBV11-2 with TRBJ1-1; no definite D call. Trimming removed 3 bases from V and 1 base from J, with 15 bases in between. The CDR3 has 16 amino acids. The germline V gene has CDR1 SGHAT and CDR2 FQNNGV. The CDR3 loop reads CASSFWVRERNTEAFF. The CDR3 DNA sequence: TGTGCCAGCAGCTTTTGGGTCCGGGAAAGGAACACTGAAGCTTTCTTT.

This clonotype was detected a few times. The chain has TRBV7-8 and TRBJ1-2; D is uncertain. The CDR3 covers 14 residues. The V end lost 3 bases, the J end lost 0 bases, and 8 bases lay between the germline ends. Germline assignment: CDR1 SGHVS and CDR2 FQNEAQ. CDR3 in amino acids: CASSFRGANYGYTF. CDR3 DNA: TGTGCCAGCAGCTTTCGTGGAGCTAACTATGGCTACACCTTC.

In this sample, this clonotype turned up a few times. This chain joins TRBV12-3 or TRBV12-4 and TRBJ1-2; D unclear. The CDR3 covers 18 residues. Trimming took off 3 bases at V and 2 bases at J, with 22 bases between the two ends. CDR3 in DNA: TGTGCCAGCAGTTTCCTCGGGCGGCCTGGCCCGGCCAACTATGGCTACACCTTC. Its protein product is CASSFLGRPGPANYGYTF.

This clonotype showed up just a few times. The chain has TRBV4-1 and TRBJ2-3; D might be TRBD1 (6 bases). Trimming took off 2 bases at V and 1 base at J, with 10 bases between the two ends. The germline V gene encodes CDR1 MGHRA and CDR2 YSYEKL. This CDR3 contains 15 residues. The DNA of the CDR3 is TGCGCCAGCAGCCAACTACCAGGGGGCACAGATACGCAGTATTTT. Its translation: CASSQLPGGTDTQYF.

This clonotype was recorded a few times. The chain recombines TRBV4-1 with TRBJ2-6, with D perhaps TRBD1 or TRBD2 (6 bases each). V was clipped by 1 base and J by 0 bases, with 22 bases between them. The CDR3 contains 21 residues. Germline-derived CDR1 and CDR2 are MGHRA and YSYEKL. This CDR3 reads CASSQARLGGSYLSGANVLTF. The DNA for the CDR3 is TGCGCCAGCAGCCAAGCCAGACTGGGGGGCAGTTACCTCTCTGGGGCCAACGTCCTGACTTTC.

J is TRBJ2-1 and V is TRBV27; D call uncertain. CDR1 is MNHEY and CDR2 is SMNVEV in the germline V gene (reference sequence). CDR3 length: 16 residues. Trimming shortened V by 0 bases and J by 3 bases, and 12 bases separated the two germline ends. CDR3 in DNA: TGTGCCAGCAGTTTATCCGCGACAACTTACTACAATGAGCAGTTCTTC. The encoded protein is CASSLSATTYYNEQFF.